The next 14 T cell receptor beta chains were all read from a single sample in a study of blood T cells in healthy people across ages. PCR was performed a second time for roughly 6 to 12 cycles using a sample-barcoded 5' primer and a J-beta primer mix. TCRdb reprocessed the 5' RACE reads via MiXCR and lists one record per CDR3 protein. The data contain about 760,000 distinct CDR3 sequences, just over 55% of them singletons. The specimen was blood. The source is a man aged 35-49 years in good health.

Points on this clonotype: One junction end does not reproduce the germline sequence, and a read error may be involved. The rearrangement uses TRBV7-9 and TRBJ1-2, with 8 bases identical to TRBD1. Germline V gene sequence: CDR1 SEHNR, CDR2 FQNEAQ (reference sequence). The CDR3 covers 15 residues. As DNA, the CDR3 is TGTGCCAGTAGCACCCAATCGGACAGGGTTAGTGGCTATACCTTC. This gives the protein CASSTQSDRVSGYTF.

The chain combines TRBV7-9 with TRBJ2-1; 14 positions agree with TRBD2. Trimming took 5 bases from V and 8 from J; bases not matched to a gene: 2. This CDR3 contains 14 residues. CDR1 is SEHNR and CDR2 is FQNEAQ in the germline V gene (reference sequence). DNA for the CDR3: TGTGCCAGCAGCGGGACTAGCGGGAGCTATGAGCAGTTCTTC. This gives the protein CASSGTSGSYEQFF.

This clonotype was observed a handful of times. The chain uses TRBV28 and TRBJ2-7; D call uncertain. V dropped 2 bases and J dropped 3 bases, with 14 bases sitting between them. The CDR3 consists of 15 residues. Germline V gene data show CDR1 as MDHEN and CDR2 as SYDVKM. The CDR3 sequence is CASSLQPPSNYEQYF. CDR3 sequence (DNA): TGTGCCAGCAGTTTACAGCCCCCCAGTAACTACGAGCAGTACTTC. Variable domain in full (rest from reference TRBV28 and TRBJ2-7): DVKVTQSSRYLVKRTGEKVFLECVQDMDHENMFWYRQDPGLGLRLIYFSYDVKMKEKGDIPEGYSVSREKKERFSLILESASTNQTSMYLCASSLQPPSNYEQYFGPGTRLTVT.

This sequence joins TRBV9 and TRBJ2-7; 9 nucleotides match TRBD2. The J call could be wrong; TRBJ2-5 is a better fit for the DNA end. CDR1 is SGDLS, CDR2 YYNGEE, per germline. The CDR3 spans 17 residues. The CDR3 sequence is CASSVGSSGEGRETQYF. CDR3 DNA sequence: TGTGCCAGCAGCGTAGGGTCTAGCGGGGAAGGGCGGGAGACCCAGTACTTC.

This clonotype turned up a few times. The chain uses TRBV28 and TRBJ2-6, with unresolved D. The CDR3 has 14 residues. V was cut by 8 bases and J by 2 bases, with 10 bases left in between. Germline V gene lookup returns CDR1 MDHEN and CDR2 SYDVKM. The DNA for the CDR3 is TGTGCCAGCCACCCCTATACTGGGGCCAACGTCCTGACTTTC. Protein product: CASHPYTGANVLTF.

This clonotype appeared a few times. The rearrangement joins TRBV4-1 to TRBJ2-7; TRBD2 aligns across 9 bases. Unmatched junction bases numbered 6, after V lost 0 bases and J lost 6 bases. The CDR3 consists of 15 residues. From germline, CDR1 is MGHRA and CDR2 YSYEKL. The CDR3 protein is CASSQEGLAGLEQYF. CDR3 DNA: TGCGCCAGCAGCCAAGAAGGGCTAGCGGGACTCGAGCAGTACTTC.

The gene calls are TRBV7-8 and TRBJ1-1; D is unresolved. Germline values: CDR1 SGHVS, CDR2 FQNEAQ. The CDR3 runs to 14 residues. V lost 5 bases and J 0 bases, leaving 10 bases between the germline ends. This CDR3 is CASSLSYLNTEAFF. The DNA of the CDR3 is TGTGCCAGCAGCCTCAGTTACTTGAACACTGAAGCTTTCTTT. The variable domain in full, with the rest retrieved from reference TRBV7-8 and TRBJ1-1, is GAGVSQSPRYKVAKRGQDVALRCDPISGHVSLFWYQQALGQGPEFLTYFQNEAQLDKSGLPSDRFFAERPEGSVSTLKIQRTQQEDSAVYLCASSLSYLNTEAFFGQGTRLTVV.

This clonotype was counted a few times. The V and J genes are TRBV10-3 and TRBJ2-7; 11 nucleotides line up with TRBD1. The J call may be in error: the DNA end matches TRBJ2-5 better. Germline CDR1 reads ENHRY; CDR2 reads SYGVKD. The CDR3 loop spans 14 amino acids. CDR3 coding DNA: TGTGCCATCACCAAGGGACAGGGGGAAGAGACCCAGTACTTC. Its translation: CAITKGQGEETQYF.

J is TRBJ1-1 and V is TRBV19; the D gene is possibly TRBD1 (6 bases). This CDR3 contains 16 residues. The V end was cut by 4 bases, the J end by 4 bases, with 19 bases between. CDR1 is LNHDA and CDR2 is SQIVND in the germline V gene (reference sequence). The CDR3 region has the DNA TGTGCCAGTAGTAATACAGGGTTTGGTGGGCTCACTGAAGCTTTCTTT. This gives the protein CASSNTGFGGLTEAFF.

This rearrangement joins TRBV10-3 to TRBJ1-1, with 9 positions matching TRBD1. Losses at the gene ends were 4 bases for V and 2 bases for J; bases not matched to a gene: 2. Germline loops: CDR1 ENHRY, CDR2 SYGVKD. CDR3 length: 14 amino acids. The CDR3: CAISAGQGNTEAFF. The CDR3 DNA reads as TGTGCCATCAGTGCGGGACAGGGCAACACTGAAGCTTTCTTT.

In regard to this clonotype: The junction departs from the called germline gene at one end, perhaps through a read error. The V gene is TRBV7-2, the J gene TRBJ2-7; a weak D match, TRBD1 (5 bases). Germline CDR1 and CDR2: SGHTA and FQGNSA. This CDR3 has 15 residues. CDR3 nucleotides: TGTGCCAGCGGCTTAAGTCTCCGATTAAAGGGGGAGCAGTACTTC. As protein: CASGLSLRLKGEQYF. The full variable domain, in which reference TRBV7-2 and TRBJ2-7 provide the parts outside the CDR3, is GAGVSQSPSNKVTEKGKDVELRCDPISGHTALYWYRQSLGQGLEFLIYFQGNSAPDKSGLPSDRFSAERTGGSVSTLTIQRTQQEDSAVYLCASGLSLRLKGEQYFGPGTRLTVT.

The chain combines TRBV29-1 with TRBJ2-1, with TRBD1 identical over 7 bases. Germline V gives CDR1 SQVTM, CDR2 ANQGSEA. The V segment lost 5 bases and the J segment 8 bases; nucleotides outside the gene matches: 18. This CDR3 has 16 amino acids. The CDR3 DNA is TGCAGCGTTTTTACTAGGGGGCACCCAGGGTCCTATGAGCAGTTCTTC. Protein: CSVFTRGHPGSYEQFF.

The chain has TRBV5-8 and TRBJ2-7; 9 bases are shared with TRBD1. The CDR3 sequence is 16 residues long. The V segment lost 2 bases and the J segment 0 bases; nucleotides outside the gene matches: 6. CDR1 and CDR2 (germline): SGHTS, YDEGEE. CDR3 sequence: CASSLPGTGSSYEQYF. The CDR3 region has the DNA TGTGCCAGCAGCTTACCCGGGACAGGGAGCTCCTACGAGCAGTACTTC.

This clonotype was counted a few times. This chain uses TRBV28 with TRBJ2-1, with TRBD1 as a possible D gene (7 bases). The CDR3 spans 15 residues. The germline gives CDR1 MDHEN, CDR2 SYDVKM. The V end lost 7 bases, the J end lost 6 bases, and 19 bases lay between the germline ends. CDR3 bases: TGTGCCAGCAATCAGGAGGGGGCAGGGAGCAATGAGCAGTTCTTC. Encoded protein: CASNQEGAGSNEQFF. The entire variable domain, with the rest obtained from reference TRBV28 and TRBJ2-1, is as follows: DVKVTQSSRYLVKRTGEKVFLECVQDMDHENMFWYRQDPGLGLRLIYFSYDVKMKEKGDIPEGYSVSREKKERFSLILESASTNQTSMYLCASNQEGAGSNEQFFGPGTRLTVL.